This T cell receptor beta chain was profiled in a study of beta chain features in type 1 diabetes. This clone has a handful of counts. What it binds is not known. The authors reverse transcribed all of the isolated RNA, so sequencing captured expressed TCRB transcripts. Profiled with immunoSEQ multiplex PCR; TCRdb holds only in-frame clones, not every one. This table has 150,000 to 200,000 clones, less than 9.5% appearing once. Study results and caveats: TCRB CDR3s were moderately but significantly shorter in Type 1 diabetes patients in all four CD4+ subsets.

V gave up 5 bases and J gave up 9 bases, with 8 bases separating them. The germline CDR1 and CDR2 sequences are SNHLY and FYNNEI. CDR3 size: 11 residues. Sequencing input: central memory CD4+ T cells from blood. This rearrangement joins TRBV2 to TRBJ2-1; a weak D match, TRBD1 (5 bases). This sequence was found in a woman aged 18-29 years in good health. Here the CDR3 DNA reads TGTGCCAGCAGTTCAGGGATTGAGCAGTTCTTC. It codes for CASSSGIEQFF.